These 30 T cell receptor beta chains share one sample of origin, sequenced in a study of blood T cell repertoires in COVID-19. Assay used: immunoSEQ multiplex PCR; TCRdb lists only in-frame clones, some missing. The table records 130,000 or so clones, roughly 80% of them present only once. Sequenced sample: peripheral blood. Source of these receptors: a human donor in a cohort sampled during active COVID-19.

The chain uses TRBV9 and TRBJ1-1; no clear D. Trimming stripped 4 bases from V and 0 bases from J, with 10 bases between. CDR1 SGDLS and CDR2 YYNGEE come from the germline V gene. The CDR3 contains 14 residues. CDR3 DNA: TGTGCCAGCAGCCTCGGGAATTTGAACACTGAAGCTTTCTTT. Its translation: CASSLGNLNTEAFF.

Only a few counts were recorded for this clone. As DNA, the CDR3 is TGTGCCAGCAGTTCTTACAGGACTGAAGCTTTCTTT. It translates to CASSSYRTEAFF. This chain uses TRBV12-3 or TRBV12-4 with TRBJ1-1; weak D call: TRBD1 (5 bases). The CDR3 has 12 amino acids. Between the trimmed V and J ends, which lost 4 bases and 5 bases, there was a span of 8 bases.

The rearrangement joins TRBV12-5 to TRBJ2-2, with D possibly matching TRBD2 (6 bases). Trimming shortened V by 7 bases and J by 7 bases, and 19 bases separated the two germline ends. CDR3 length equals 15 residues. From germline, CDR1 is LGHNT and CDR2 FRNRAP. The CDR3 sequence: CASAVGGGYDGELFF. CDR3 DNA: TGTGCTAGTGCAGTTGGTGGGGGGTATGACGGGGAGCTGTTTTTT. Combining the CDR3 with reference TRBV12-5 and TRBJ2-2 gives the whole variable domain DARVTQTPRHKVTEMGQEVTMRCQPILGHNTVFWYRQTMMQGLELLAYFRNRAPLDDSGMPKDRFSAEMPDATLATLKIQPSEPRDSAVYFCASAVGGGYDGELFFGEGSRLTVL.

This clone was observed a handful of times. This chain connects TRBV2 to TRBJ2-2, with D tentatively TRBD1 (6 bases). CDR3 size: 14 residues. CDR1 is SNHLY and CDR2 is FYNNEI in the germline V gene. Trimming removed 7 bases at V and 3 bases at J, with 12 bases between. Here the CDR3 DNA reads TGTGCCAGCACCCGGGACACCGACACCGGGGAGCTGTTTTTT. As protein: CASTRDTDTGELFF.

This clone was recorded only once. The chain uses TRBV6-2 or TRBV6-3 and TRBJ1-6, with a tentative D call TRBD1 (5 bases). The CDR3 spans 17 residues. Trimming removed 0 bases at V and 8 bases at J, with 17 bases between. The V gene's germline CDR1 is MNHEY and CDR2 SVGEGT. The CDR3 region has the DNA TGTGCCAGCAGTTACTCGGTCTGGGGGACTCACTATTCACCCCTCCACTTT. Translation gives CASSYSVWGTHYSPLHF.

This chain connects TRBV7-8 to TRBJ2-1; 7 nucleotides agree with TRBD1. The germline V gene has CDR1 SGHVS and CDR2 FQNEAQ. The CDR3 extends over 16 amino acids. With 1 base clipped from V and 6 bases from J, the junction kept 9 bases outside the gene matches. In nucleotides, the CDR3 is TGTGCCAGCAGCTTAGTGGAAGGGACAGCCAGCAATGAGCAGTTCTTC. Translation: CASSLVEGTASNEQFF.

The V and J genes are TRBV7-9 and TRBJ2-7; D ambiguous. The CDR3 has 15 residues. Germline CDR1 and CDR2: SEHNR and FQNEAQ (reference sequence). V was pared by 1 base and J by 1 base, with 11 bases between. In DNA, the CDR3 is TGTGCCAGCAGCTTAGGCAACAAATATTCCTACGAGCAGTACTTC. Amino acids: CASSLGNKYSYEQYF. Based on the CDR3 plus reference TRBV7-9 and TRBJ2-7, the full variable domain is DTGVSQNPRHKITKRGQNVTFRCDPISEHNRLYWYRQTLGQGPEFLTYFQNEAQLEKSRLLSDRFSAERPKGSFSTLEIQRTEQGDSAMYLCASSLGNKYSYEQYFGPGTRLTVT.

The genes are TRBV7-6 and TRBJ2-6, with D possibly being TRBD1 (5 bases). In germline, CDR1 is SGHVS, CDR2 FNYEAQ. The V end lost 1 base, the J end lost 0 bases, and 16 bases lay between the germline ends. The CDR3 spans 19 residues. The CDR3 region has the DNA TGTGCCAGCAGCTTAGAGATACAGGATTATAGCTCTGGGGCCAACGTCCTGACTTTC. It specifies CASSLEIQDYSSGANVLTF.

The rearrangement uses TRBV7-6 and TRBJ2-3; 10 nucleotides match TRBD1. The CDR3 runs 17 residues. V was clipped by 5 bases and J by 5 bases; unmatched bases: 13. Germline assignment: CDR1 SGHVS and CDR2 FNYEAQ. CDR3 DNA: TGTGCCAGCAGCCCCCCTCAGGGGGACAGGGGAGAAGATACGCAGTATTTT. Translation: CASSPPQGDRGEDTQYF.

The chain uses TRBV28 and TRBJ2-7; TRBD2 is a possible D gene (5 bases). The CDR3 consists of 14 residues. The ends were cut back, 5 bases at V and 0 bases at J, with 11 bases in the middle. Per the germline V gene, CDR1 is MDHEN and CDR2 is SYDVKM. CDR3 bases: TGTGCCAGCAGTATCCCGGAGGCCTCCTACGAGCAGTACTTC. Its protein is CASSIPEASYEQYF. Looking up the rest from reference TRBV28 and TRBJ2-7 gives the full variable domain: DVKVTQSSRYLVKRTGEKVFLECVQDMDHENMFWYRQDPGLGLRLIYFSYDVKMKEKGDIPEGYSVSREKKERFSLILESASTNQTSMYLCASSIPEASYEQYFGPGTRLTVT.

The chain carries TRBV3-1 (or the pseudogene TRBV3-2) and TRBJ2-7, with a tentative D call TRBD2 (6 bases). V lost 1 base, J lost 3 bases, and 7 bases lay in between. Germline V gene lookup returns CDR1 LGHDT and CDR2 YNNKEL (reference sequence). The length of the CDR3 is 13 residues. CDR3 nucleotide sequence: TGTGCCAGCAGCCAAGGGACTATCTACGAGCAGTACTTC. Amino acid sequence: CASSQGTIYEQYF.

The chain has TRBV5-8 and TRBJ1-4; the match to TRBD1 covers 8 bases. The CDR3 spans 14 residues. From germline, CDR1 is SGHTS and CDR2 YDEGEE. Trimming at V came to 4 bases and at J to 8 bases, leaving 7 bases not matched to a gene. The CDR3 spells CASSRGDRIEKLFF. DNA for the CDR3: TGTGCCAGCAGCCGGGGGGACAGGATCGAAAAACTGTTTTTT.

This clone showed up just once. The V and J genes are TRBV5-1 and TRBJ1-1, with D unclear. The CDR3 is made up of 14 amino acids. From germline, CDR1 is SGHRS and CDR2 YFSETQ. The V end lost 4 bases, the J end lost 1 base, and 11 bases lay between the germline ends. The CDR3 DNA reads as TGCGCCAGCAGCCTTGCCCCGGGGAACACTGAAGCTTTCTTT. It codes for CASSLAPGNTEAFF.

The chain joins TRBV28 to TRBJ2-7, with D tentatively TRBD1 (6 bases). Germline CDR1 MDHEN, CDR2 SYDVKM. Trimming shortened V by 3 bases and J by 3 bases, and 9 bases separated the two germline ends. The CDR3 runs 13 residues. This CDR3 reads CASSFSQGYEQYF. The CDR3 DNA reads TGTGCCAGCAGTTTTTCACAGGGCTACGAGCAGTACTTC.

The V and J genes are TRBV6-5 and TRBJ2-7; D gene uncertain. From germline, CDR1 is MNHEY and CDR2 SVGAGI. The CDR3 runs to 12 residues. Trimming pared 7 bases from V and 6 bases from J, leaving 13 bases between. This CDR3 reads CASILSTSEQYF. CDR3 DNA sequence: TGTGCCAGCATTCTATCCACGAGCGAGCAGTACTTC.

The chain is built from TRBV5-5 and TRBJ2-7; tentatively, D is TRBD1 (5 bases). The CDR3 runs to 13 residues. Trimming left V 1 base short and J 3 bases short, with 8 bases between. The germline V gene has CDR1 SGHKS and CDR2 YYEKEE (reference sequence). The CDR3, as DNA: TGTGCCAGCAGCTTGAGGCAGGGCTACGAGCAGTACTTC. Encoded protein: CASSLRQGYEQYF.

This clone came up once. This rearrangement joins TRBV19 to TRBJ1-1, with D unresolved. V was pared by 1 base and J by 0 bases, with 9 bases between. The germline gives CDR1 LNHDA, CDR2 SQIVND (reference sequence). CDR3 length: 15 amino acids. The CDR3 DNA is TGTGCCAGTAGTATAGGCGAGGGAATGAACACTGAAGCTTTCTTT. It is translated as CASSIGEGMNTEAFF.

This chain uses TRBV27 with TRBJ2-7; TRBD2 agrees at 10 bases. Trimming took 2 bases from V and 4 from J; bases not matched to a gene: 5. Germline V gives CDR1 MNHEY, CDR2 SMNVEV (reference sequence). The CDR3 runs to 15 residues. The CDR3 DNA reads TGTGCCAGCAGTTTAGGACTAGCGGATTCTTACGAGCAGTACTTC. Translating it yields CASSLGLADSYEQYF.

This clone was seen only a few times. V usage is TRBV30 and J usage is TRBJ1-1; D perhaps matches TRBD1 (5 bases). Germline V lookup: CDR1 GTSNPN, CDR2 SVGIG (reference sequence). This CDR3 spans 12 amino acids. Trimming removed 5 bases from V and 2 bases from J, with 9 bases in between. CDR3 bases: TGTGCCTGGGGCACAGGAAACACTGAAGCTTTCTTT. As protein: CAWGTGNTEAFF.

This clone has a single count. J is TRBJ2-7 and V is TRBV29-1; D unresolved. The V end lost 3 bases, the J end lost 1 base, and 10 bases lay between the germline ends. The CDR3 contains 13 residues. CDR1 is SQVTM and CDR2 is ANQGSEA in the germline V gene. The CDR3 DNA reads as TGCAGCGTTGAGGTTGGCAGTTCCTACGAGCAGTACTTC. Its translation: CSVEVGSSYEQYF.

The rearrangement uses TRBV5-1 and TRBJ2-1, with 10 positions matching TRBD2. Germline V gene data show CDR1 as SGHRS and CDR2 as YFSETQ. Trimming cost V 2 bases and J 0 bases; bases outside gene matches: 5. CDR3 length: 17 residues. CDR3 sequence reads: CASSLTSGTSSYNEQFF. CDR3 DNA sequence: TGCGCCAGCAGCTTAACTAGCGGGACCAGCTCCTACAATGAGCAGTTCTTC.

The chain is built from TRBV7-9 and TRBJ2-7, with TRBD1 matching over 10 bases. CDR3 length equals 15 residues. Losses at the gene ends were 5 bases for V and 7 bases for J; bases not matched to a gene: 11. In germline, CDR1 is SEHNR, CDR2 FQNEAQ (reference sequence). CDR3 coding DNA: TGTGCCAGCAGCCCAACGACAGGGGGCGCGAAAGAGCAGTACTTC. Its translation: CASSPTTGGAKEQYF.

The chain employs TRBV7-9 and TRBJ2-3; 8 bases are shared with TRBD2. With V trimmed by 7 bases and J by 3 bases, 12 bases remained unmatched. The germline CDR1 and CDR2 sequences are SEHNR and FQNEAQ (reference sequence). This CDR3 is 16 amino acids long. The CDR3 sequence is CASIHTSGSGTDTQYF. The CDR3 DNA sequence: TGTGCCAGCATACACACAAGCGGGAGTGGAACAGATACGCAGTATTTT. Together with reference TRBV7-9 and TRBJ2-3, the CDR3 gives the full variable domain: DTGVSQNPRHKITKRGQNVTFRCDPISEHNRLYWYRQTLGQGPEFLTYFQNEAQLEKSRLLSDRFSAERPKGSFSTLEIQRTEQGDSAMYLCASIHTSGSGTDTQYFGPGTRLTVL.

This chain links TRBV7-9 with TRBJ1-1, with D hard to call. The V gene lost 1 base and the J gene lost 1 base, with 7 bases spanning the gap. The CDR3 has 14 residues. Germline CDR1 is SEHNR and CDR2 is FQNEAQ (reference sequence). CDR3 in amino acids: CASSLDWANTEAFF. The CDR3 DNA is TGTGCCAGCAGCTTAGATTGGGCGAACACTGAAGCTTTCTTT.

This chain joins TRBV30 and TRBJ1-1; tentatively, D is TRBD1 (5 bases). The CDR3 runs to 13 residues. Germline V lookup: CDR1 GTSNPN, CDR2 SVGIG (reference sequence). The V end lost 2 bases, the J end lost 4 bases, and 11 bases lay between the germline ends. CDR3 nucleotides: TGTGCCTGGAGTACAGGACTATTCACTGAAGCTTTCTTT. Protein: CAWSTGLFTEAFF.

Here the CDR3 reads CASSNTGKGETQYF. The CDR3 DNA reads as TGTGCCAGCAGTAATACAGGGAAGGGAGAGACCCAGTACTTC. V gene TRBV7-8 combines with J gene TRBJ2-5; tentative D call: TRBD1 (6 bases). V gave up 6 bases and J gave up 4 bases, with 15 bases separating them. The CDR3 loop spans 14 amino acids. The germline V gene has CDR1 SGHVS and CDR2 FQNEAQ.

V usage is TRBV19 and J usage is TRBJ2-7, with 8 bases that match TRBD1. This CDR3 has 15 amino acids. J gave up 3 bases and V 5 bases, and 9 bases lay outside the gene matches. Germline V gives CDR1 LNHDA, CDR2 SQIVND (reference sequence). The CDR3 loop is CASSFGQGGFYEQYF. The CDR3 DNA sequence: TGTGCCAGTAGTTTCGGACAGGGCGGTTTCTACGAGCAGTACTTC.

The chain has TRBV4-1 and TRBJ2-1, with 10 positions matching TRBD2. The ends lost 0 bases at V and 7 bases at J; junction bases unmatched: 6. The CDR3 is 16 residues long. Germline V gene data show CDR1 as MGHRA and CDR2 as YSYEKL. The CDR3 reads CASSQDTLAGANEQFF. For the CDR3, the DNA is TGCGCCAGCAGCCAAGATACCCTAGCGGGAGCAAATGAGCAGTTCTTC.

This clone was seen just once. The chain has TRBV28 and TRBJ2-7; TRBD2 matches 10 bases. The CDR3 contains 17 residues. V was pared by 5 bases and J by 6 bases, with 16 bases of the junction left unmatched. Germline V gene sequence: CDR1 MDHEN, CDR2 SYDVKM. The chain's CDR3 is CASSHLRLAGELSEQYF. The CDR3 DNA reads TGTGCCAGCAGTCACCTTCGGCTAGCGGGAGAACTTTCCGAGCAGTACTTC. Full variable domain (outside the CDR3, taken from reference TRBV28 and TRBJ2-7): DVKVTQSSRYLVKRTGEKVFLECVQDMDHENMFWYRQDPGLGLRLIYFSYDVKMKEKGDIPEGYSVSREKKERFSLILESASTNQTSMYLCASSHLRLAGELSEQYFGPGTRLTVT.

This rearrangement joins TRBV19 to TRBJ2-6, with no clear D. This CDR3 contains 14 residues. The germline CDR1 and CDR2 sequences are LNHDA and SQIVND (reference sequence). V was trimmed by 6 bases and J by 2 bases, leaving 8 bases between them. DNA of the CDR3: TGTGCCAGTAGCTCAGTTCCTGGGGCCAACGTCCTGACTTTC. Residues: CASSSVPGANVLTF.